This T cell receptor (beta chain) was documented in a study of human T cells and chemical hapten exposure. TCRdb reprocessed the RACE reads via MiXCR and lists one record per CDR3 protein. The table records more than 300,000 distinct CDR3 sequences, about 5% of them present only once. Germline loops: CDR1 DFQATT, CDR2 SNEGSKA (reference sequence). The ends lost 3 bases at V and 4 bases at J; junction bases unmatched: 8. The CDR3 is 14 amino acids. Noted time point: pre-sensitization, week 0. This sample's treatment: therapeutic diphenylcyclopropenone sensitization with weekly scalp DPC. This clonotype was found many times.

The rearrangement joins TRBV20-1 to TRBJ1-2; 7 bases match TRBD1. This receptor was identified in a woman younger than 35 with alopecia areata. Some clones in this sample may be carry-over from other donors' samples. The sequencing used whole blood, collected in connection with sensitization to the hapten diphenylcyclopropenone (DPC). This chain's CDR3 is CSASAEGGSYGYTF. CDR3 sequence (DNA): TGCAGTGCTAGCGCCGAAGGGGGCAGCTATGGCTACACCTTC.